Listed below are T cell receptor beta chains from one sample, sequenced in a study of CD8 T cells in Susac syndrome. TCRdb re-analysed the immunoSEQ multiplex PCR reads in MiXCR, keeping a single row per CDR3 protein. The sample contains about 150,000 distinct CDR3 sequences, about 94% of which appear only once. The sequenced sample was CD8+ T cells from PBMCs. The receptors come from a human donor with multiple sclerosis. The conserved cysteine and the conserved F or W are not part of the CDR3 here. The D gene is left open where the match is weak.

>-|TRBJ1-6|TRBV14
ASSQDRVSPLH
>TRBD1|TRBJ2-2|TRBV27
ASRHYWRQGAGFTGELF
>-|TRBJ2-7|TRBV6-6
ASSPSVPAYEQY
>-|TRBJ1-2|TRBV20-1
SARDGPGSRDYGYT
>-|TRBJ2-3|TRBV20-1
SASWGGLSTDTQY
>TRBD1|TRBJ1-1|TRBV23-1
ASSQPYRQGGTEAF
>-|TRBJ2-7|TRBV20-1
SRTPRGRYEQY
>-|TRBJ1-1|TRBV12-5
ASGFQQENTEAF
>-|TRBJ1-5|TRBV28
ASNQVDGNQPQH
>-|TRBJ2-7|TRBV29-1
SVSTDGLTSSYEQY
>-|TRBJ1-2|TRBV4-3
ASSQDGGLGGYT
>-|TRBJ1-2|TRBV13
ASSLAGGGYT
>TRBD2|TRBJ2-1|TRBV7-8
ASSLGSGGANEQF
>TRBD2|TRBJ2-7|TRBV27
ASSSNSGGSYEQY
>-|TRBJ2-2|TRBV6-6
ASSYDGELF
>-|TRBJ2-2|TRBV28
ASSLDRLNTGELF
>TRBD2|TRBJ2-7|TRBV7-9
ASSDPTAGGPNEQY
>-|TRBJ2-3|TRBV7-6
ASSLGGGRPLDTQY
>-|TRBJ2-7|TRBV29-1
SATVDYEQY
>-|TRBJ2-3|TRBV15
ATSRDGAGTDTQY
>-|TRBJ1-2|TRBV27
ASRGKYYGYT
>-|TRBJ2-7|TRBV30
AWSVSYEQY
>-|TRBJ2-5|TRBV14
ASSSGSKTQY
>TRBD1|TRBJ1-1|TRBV3-1
ASSKAGQGRPTEAF
>-|TRBJ1-4|TRBV29-1
SVEGEGDRTEKLF
>TRBD2|TRBJ2-3|TRBV15
ATSRGLAVTDTQY
>-|TRBJ1-6|TRBV19
ASSIMAPNSPLH
>TRBD1|TRBJ2-7|TRBV28
ASNTMGQVSYEQY
>TRBD1|TRBJ1-6|TRBV28
ASSLIGTGDSPLH
>TRBD1|TRBJ1-1|TRBV3-1
ASSQVVTDRGETEAF
>-|TRBJ1-2|TRBV29-1
SVELRDVSYT
>-|TRBJ1-1|TRBV30
AWRDPQVRPQGAKWVYTEAF
>TRBD2|TRBJ2-7|TRBV7-9
ASGILAGEYYEQY